This T cell receptor (beta chain) originates from a study of blood T cells in healthy people across ages. This clonotype was detected only a few times. Its matching antigen is unknown. The CDR3 extends over 17 amino acids. The ends were cut back, 0 bases at V and 6 bases at J, with 15 bases in the middle. Germline V gene sequence: CDR1 LGHNA, CDR2 YSLEER. Sample-barcoded 5' priming and a J-beta primer mix drove a second PCR of about 7 to 11 cycles. Each cDNA molecule carried a tag from a template-switch adaptor that contained 12 random nucleotides. Paired-end reads containing CDR3 totaled no fewer than 2.5 million for each sample. MiXCR, run by TCRdb on the 5' RACE reads, gives a single entry per CDR3 protein. Of 800,000 to 900,000 distinct CDR3 sequences listed, around 68% are singletons. Every sample yielded at least 6 million isolated PBMCs. General study points: Not knowing donor CMV status may have confounded expanded clonotype changes.

This receptor was obtained from a young man in good health. The chain couples TRBV4-3 to TRBJ1-6; D remains ambiguous. The source material was blood. The CDR3 coding sequence is TGCGCCAGCAGCCAAGAACCTCTGGGCTCCAGTAATTCACCCCTCCACTTT. Its translation: CASSQEPLGSSNSPLHF.